Listed below are T cell receptor beta chains from one sample, sequenced in a study of CD8 T cells in ankylosing spondylitis. MiXCR, run by TCRdb on the 5' RACE reads, gives a single entry per CDR3 protein. This sample carries fewer than 150,000 distinct CDR3 sequences, about 7.3% of them seen once, and the ten largest clones take 9.5% to 15%. The specimen sequenced was blood, either unsorted or a sorted T cell fraction (not recorded which). The receptor source for this set is a female donor with ankylosing spondylitis or in good health (not recorded which). CDR3s include the opening cysteine and the closing phenylalanine or tryptophan. The order of the fields is D gene, V gene, J gene, clone size, CDR3 length, CDR3 protein, CDR3 DNA. The D gene is left open where the match is weak. The size field is filled for only some rows; it gives once, few, many or a size class.

-	TRBV20-1	TRBJ1-2	many	16	CSARRQSTSPNYGYTF	TGCAGTGCAAGGAGACAGAGCACATCTCCTAACTATGGCTACACCTTC
-	TRBV11-2	TRBJ1-2	few	14	CASSLDQATYGYTF	TGTGCCAGCAGCTTAGACCAGGCTACTTATGGCTACACCTTC
-	TRBV5-1	TRBJ1-2	many	15	CASSLVVGLNYGYTF	TGCGCCAGCAGCTTGGTTGTGGGCTTGAACTATGGCTACACCTTC
-	TRBV12-3/TRBV12-4	TRBJ2-5	many	13	CASSPQGGETQYF	TGTGCCAGCAGTCCACAGGGAGGAGAGACCCAGTACTTC
-	TRBV27	TRBJ1-2	many	14	CASSLTGEGYGYTF	TGTGCCAGCAGTTTAACGGGAGAAGGCTATGGCTACACCTTC
-	TRBV7-2	TRBJ2-3	-	13	CASSLGLSDTQYF	TGTGCCAGCAGCCTAGGGCTTTCAGATACGCAGTATTTT
-	TRBV7-9	TRBJ1-3	few	12	CARGGPGNTIYF	TGTGCCAGGGGAGGTCCGGGAAACACCATATATTTT
TRBD1	TRBV5-1	TRBJ1-2	many	14	CASSLGLTGGDYTF	TGCGCCAGCAGCTTGGGATTGACAGGGGGGGACTACACCTTC
-	TRBV20-1	TRBJ1-2	many	13	CSASKGRVDGYTF	TGCAGTGCTAGTAAGGGCAGGGTCGATGGCTACACCTTC
TRBD1	TRBV6-5	TRBJ1-1	few	14	CASSVDRASTEAFF	TGTGCCAGCAGTGTAGACAGGGCCAGCACTGAAGCTTTCTTT
-	TRBV9	TRBJ1-2	many	11	CASSELYGYTF	TGTGCCAGCAGCGAGCTCTATGGCTACACCTTC
TRBD2	TRBV11-2	TRBJ2-7	many	17	CASSLELAGFDSYEQYF	TGTGCCAGCAGCTTAGAGCTAGCGGGATTCGACTCCTACGAGCAGTACTTC
-	TRBV12-3/TRBV12-4	TRBJ2-1	many	13	CASSLGDFNEQFF	TGTGCCAGCAGTTTAGGGGATTTTAATGAGCAGTTCTTC
TRBD1	TRBV7-2	TRBJ2-7	many	13	CASSSTGFYEQYF	TGTGCCAGCAGCTCGACAGGGTTCTACGAGCAGTACTTC
-	TRBV30	TRBJ1-6	many	21	CAWSVFVGGLRTSMGNSPLHF	TGTGCCTGGAGTGTTTTTGTAGGGGGGCTTCGGACCTCGATGGGTAATTCACCCCTCCACTTT
-	TRBV12-3/TRBV12-4	TRBJ1-6	many	13	CASSFNDWAPLHF	TGTGCCAGCAGTTTCAATGACTGGGCACCCCTCCACTTT
-	TRBV5-1	TRBJ2-5	many	16	CASSLGRGRDQETQYF	TGCGCCAGCAGCTTGGGACGGGGAAGGGACCAAGAGACCCAGTACTTC
-	TRBV18	TRBJ1-1	many	15	CASAVKQELGPGTFF	TGTGCCAGCGCAGTAAAACAGGAATTAGGGCCCGGGACTTTCTTT
-	TRBV2	TRBJ2-2	many	11	CASENAGELFF	TGTGCCAGCGAGAATGCCGGGGAGCTGTTTTTT
-	TRBV6-5	TRBJ2-5	many	13	CASSPRAREAQYF	TGTGCCAGCAGTCCTCGGGCCCGAGAGGCCCAGTACTTC
-	TRBV6-4	TRBJ1-2	many	13	CASSRHGNYGYTF	TGTGCCAGCAGCCGACACGGAAACTATGGCTACACCTTC
-	TRBV6-1	TRBJ1-1	few	14	CASRDGAGNTEAFF	TGTGCCAGCAGGGATGGGGCAGGGAACACTGAAGCTTTCTTT
-	TRBV13	TRBJ1-1	many	14	CASSLEGHGAEAFF	TGTGCCAGCAGCTTAGAGGGACATGGAGCTGAAGCTTTCTTT
TRBD1	TRBV27	TRBJ1-5	many	14	CASRGQLPNQPQHF	TGTGCCAGCAGGGGACAGCTCCCCAATCAGCCCCAGCATTTT
TRBD1	TRBV28	TRBJ2-7	many	15	CASSFRTGGSNEQYF	TGTGCCAGCAGTTTCCGGACAGGAGGCAGCAACGAGCAGTACTTC
-	TRBV5-1	TRBJ1-4	many	13	CASCRTTNEKLFF	TGCGCCAGCTGTCGTACAACTAATGAAAAACTGTTTTTT
TRBD1	TRBV20-1	TRBJ2-2	-	14	CSARSTGNAGELFF	TGCAGTGCTAGATCGACAGGGAACGCCGGGGAGCTGTTTTTT
-	TRBV25-1	TRBJ2-3	many	13	CASSDRRADTQYF	TGTGCCAGCAGTGATCGGAGGGCAGATACGCAGTATTTT
-	TRBV3-1	TRBJ2-7	many	14	CASSQTPTGFEQYF	TGTGCCAGCAGCCAAACTCCAACAGGGTTTGAGCAGTACTTC
-	TRBV9	TRBJ1-3	many	14	CASSVAGSGNTIYF	TGTGCCAGCAGCGTAGCCGGCTCTGGAAACACCATATATTTT
TRBD1	TRBV19	TRBJ2-3	many	17	CASSPRPGTGWTDTQYF	TGTGCCAGTAGTCCCCGGCCGGGGACAGGGTGGACAGATACGCAGTATTTT
TRBD1	TRBV5-1	TRBJ2-7	few	16	CASSLDPGQGADEQYF	TGCGCCAGCAGCTTGGACCCCGGACAGGGGGCGGACGAGCAGTACTTC
-	TRBV12-3/TRBV12-4	TRBJ1-1	many	16	CASSFPDLGGNTEAFF	TGTGCCAGCAGTTTCCCTGATCTGGGGGGGAACACTGAAGCTTTCTTT
-	TRBV3-1	TRBJ2-7	many	14	CASSQDRIRNEQYF	TGTGCCAGCAGCCAAGATAGGATACGTAACGAGCAGTACTTC
TRBD1	TRBV4-3	TRBJ1-1	many	16	CASSQDGAGGGTEAFF	TGCGCCAGCAGCCAAGATGGGGCAGGGGGAGGAACTGAAGCTTTCTTT
TRBD1	TRBV27	TRBJ2-2	many	14	CASRRQGDTGELFF	TGTGCCAGCAGGAGACAGGGGGACACCGGGGAGCTGTTTTTT
-	TRBV7-8	TRBJ2-3	many	15	CASSLVGSGPDTQYF	TGTGCCAGCAGCTTAGTTGGTTCAGGGCCAGATACGCAGTATTTT
TRBD2	TRBV5-1	TRBJ2-5	many	14	CASSRLAGKETQYF	TGCGCCAGCAGCCGGCTAGCGGGGAAAGAGACCCAGTACTTC
-	TRBV4-1	TRBJ1-4	-	16	CASSQQRRRSNEKLFF	TGCGCCAGCAGCCAGCAGCGGCGCCGATCTAATGAAAAACTGTTTTTT
TRBD2	TRBV7-2	TRBJ2-3	many	14	CATRTSGGTDTQYF	TGTGCCACTCGGACTAGCGGGGGCACAGATACGCAGTATTTT
-	TRBV12-3/TRBV12-4	TRBJ2-5	few	16	CASSTSSGGDQETQYF	-
-	TRBV29-1	TRBJ2-7	-	12	CSVFAGPREQYF	TGCAGCGTTTTTGCGGGGCCAAGGGAGCAGTACTTC
-	TRBV5-1	TRBJ2-5	many	16	CASSLGLRDYQETQYF	TGCGCCAGCAGCTTGGGCCTCCGGGACTACCAAGAGACCCAGTACTTC
-	TRBV20-1	TRBJ2-3	-	14	CSAFTGASTDTQYF	TGCAGTGCCTTCACGGGCGCAAGCACAGATACGCAGTATTTT
TRBD1	TRBV5-1	TRBJ1-1	many	15	CASSPKTGGGTEAFF	TGCGCCAGCAGCCCGAAGACAGGGGGCGGAACTGAAGCTTTCTTT